The source of this T cell receptor (beta chain) is a study of blood T cell repertoires in COVID-19 (dated by TCRdb to 2018 to 2021). Study-wide context: Collaborator samples came from the United States, Italy and Spain and covered acute and convalescent phases of COVID-19. Where available, HLA class I and class II types were obtained from metadata supplied by the sample provider rather than from assay-based typing. Samples came from the ongoing ImmuneRACE study (first 160 participants) plus 1,254 subjects from 6 global collaborators. Deeply sampled blood TCRbeta repertoires from subjects exposed to, actively infected with, or recovered from COVID-19 were included in the dataset. The repertoires were released in a freely available public database intended as a resource for research on the immune response to SARS-CoV-2. The material from the prospective study consisted of cDNA or gDNA derived from T cells, B-cell-depleted T cells, or PBMCs. A de-identified subject ID, COVID-19 status, age in years and sex were almost always included in the sample metadata. Study-wide findings and limitations: Clinical and demographic metadata were provided uncurated, with the amount varying by source and participant.

The trim is 3 bases for V and 7 bases for J, with a gap of 16 bases between the germline ends. Based on the germline V gene, the CDR1 and CDR2 sequences are SGHNT and YENEEA. The CDR3, cysteine through phenylalanine, is 15 amino acids long. This entry keeps only the CDR3 DNA: 45 bases, framed from base 1. TCRbeta CDR3 regions were amplified from genomic DNA using the immunoSEQ Assay, a bias-controlled multiplex PCR. Processing in the source paper ran as follows. The number of nucleated cells in each sample was estimated from the amplification of reference gene primers within the assay. Sequence reads were collapsed and filtered to measure the absolute abundance of every unique TCRbeta CDR3 rearrangement. For each sample, productive Simpson clonality was calculated by taking the square root of Simpson's diversity index across productive rearrangements. Held by TCRdb, this immuneACCESS table contains in-frame sequences only and omits some clones. Under half of the omission traces to an unresolved V gene where checked; the cause of the rest is unknown. V and J calls and clone size are copied from that table; D and trimming were computed from the DNA. This sample holds some 99,000 clones; 80% to 90% were observed only once. The ten largest make up around 8% of the sample.

Concerning this clone: The clone's antigen remains unknown. It has no much larger one-base neighbor in the sample; base qualities were not kept.

Collaborating institutions collected whole blood in K2EDTA tubes following their own protocols. For TCRbeta analysis, collaborators shipped samples in one of three forms: frozen whole blood, isolated PBMCs, or DNA extracted from either of those sample types. The chain is assembled from TRBV11-3 and TRBJ2-1; perhaps TRBD2 is the D gene, with 6 bases matching. The receptor was derived from a woman aged 80 or over with active or convalescent COVID-19. The sequenced sample consisted of peripheral blood. The CDR3 region has the sequence CASSLGGTSRNEQFF. The sequenced DNA is TGTGCCAGCAGCTTGGGCGGGACGAGTCGGAATGAGCAGTTCTTC.